This entry is about one T cell receptor (beta chain). The data stem from a study of T cell changes during pregnancy in multiple sclerosis. From germline, CDR1 is MDHEN and CDR2 SYDVKM. Deletions cut 10 bases from V and 1 base from J, with 15 bases between. CDR3 length equals 14 residues. This table comes from immunoSEQ multiplex PCR, and its TCRdb copy is limited to in-frame clones, with some not included. The sample includes 40,000 or so clones, 85% to 95% of them seen just once. Material: CD4+ T cells from peripheral blood mononuclear cells, obtained in the third trimester of pregnancy. The TCR comes from a female donor with multiple sclerosis, enrolled in a pregnancy study. The V and J genes are TRBV28 and TRBJ2-3, with a possible D match to TRBD1 (5 bases). CDR3 loop: CATQGPQGTDTQYF. The CDR3 DNA sequence: TGTGCCACCCAGGGTCCACAGGGCACAGATACGCAGTATTTT.